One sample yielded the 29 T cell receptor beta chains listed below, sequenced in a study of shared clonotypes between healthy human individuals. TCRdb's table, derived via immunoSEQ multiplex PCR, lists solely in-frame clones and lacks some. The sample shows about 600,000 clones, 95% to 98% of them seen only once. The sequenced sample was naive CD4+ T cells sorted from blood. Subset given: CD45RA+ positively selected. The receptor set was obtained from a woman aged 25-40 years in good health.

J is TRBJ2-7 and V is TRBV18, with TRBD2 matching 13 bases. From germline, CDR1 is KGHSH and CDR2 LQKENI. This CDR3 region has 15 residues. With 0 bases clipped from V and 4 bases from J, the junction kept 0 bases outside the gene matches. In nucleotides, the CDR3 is TGTGCCAGCTCACCACCGACTAGCGGGAGGTACGAGCAGTACTTC. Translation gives CASSPPTSGRYEQYF.

Here the CDR3 DNA reads TGTGCCAGTAGGACGACAGGGGGCAATCAGCCCCAGCATTTT. As protein: CASRTTGGNQPQHF. This chain links TRBV19 with TRBJ1-5, with 8 bases aligning to TRBD1. The ends lost 6 bases at V and 2 bases at J; junction bases unmatched: 3. Germline V gene sequence: CDR1 LNHDA, CDR2 SQIVND (reference sequence). The CDR3 is made up of 14 amino acids. The full variable domain, rest sourced from reference TRBV19 and TRBJ1-5, is DGGITQSPKYLFRKEGQNVTLSCEQNLNHDAMYWYRQDPGQGLRLIYYSQIVNDFQKGDIAEGYSVSREKKESFPLTVTSAQKNPTAFYLCASRTTGGNQPQHFGDGTRLSIL.

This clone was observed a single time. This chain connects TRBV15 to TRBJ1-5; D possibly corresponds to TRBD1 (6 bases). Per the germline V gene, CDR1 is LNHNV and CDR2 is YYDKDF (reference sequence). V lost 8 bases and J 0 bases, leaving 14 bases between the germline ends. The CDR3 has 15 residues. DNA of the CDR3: TGTGCCACCCGATGGACAGAAGATAGCAATCAGCCCCAGCATTTT. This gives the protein CATRWTEDSNQPQHF.

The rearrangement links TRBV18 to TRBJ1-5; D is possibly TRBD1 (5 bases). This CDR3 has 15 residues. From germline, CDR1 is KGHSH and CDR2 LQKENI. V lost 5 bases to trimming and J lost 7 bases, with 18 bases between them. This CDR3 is CASSLGTSWGQPQHF. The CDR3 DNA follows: TGTGCCAGCTCATTGGGCACCTCCTGGGGGCAGCCCCAGCATTTT.

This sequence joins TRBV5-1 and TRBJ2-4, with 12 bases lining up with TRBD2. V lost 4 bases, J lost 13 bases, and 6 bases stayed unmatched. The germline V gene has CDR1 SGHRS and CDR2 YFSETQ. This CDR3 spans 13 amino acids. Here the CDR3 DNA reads TGCGCCAGCAGCGACGCGACTAGCGGGAGACAGTACTTC. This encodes CASSDATSGRQYF.

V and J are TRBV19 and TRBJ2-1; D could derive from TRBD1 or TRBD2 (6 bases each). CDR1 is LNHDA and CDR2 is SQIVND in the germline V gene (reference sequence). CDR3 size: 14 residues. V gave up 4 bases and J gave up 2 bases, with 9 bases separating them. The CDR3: CASSRGDTYNEQFF. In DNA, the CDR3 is TGTGCCAGTAGTAGGGGGGACACCTACAATGAGCAGTTCTTC. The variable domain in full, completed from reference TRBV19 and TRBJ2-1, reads DGGITQSPKYLFRKEGQNVTLSCEQNLNHDAMYWYRQDPGQGLRLIYYSQIVNDFQKGDIAEGYSVSREKKESFPLTVTSAQKNPTAFYLCASSRGDTYNEQFFGPGTRLTVL.

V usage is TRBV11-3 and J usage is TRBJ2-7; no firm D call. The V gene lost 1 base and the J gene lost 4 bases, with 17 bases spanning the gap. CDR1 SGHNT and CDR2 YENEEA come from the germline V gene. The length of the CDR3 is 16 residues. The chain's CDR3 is CASSLARGSSRYEQYF. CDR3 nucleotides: TGTGCCAGCAGCTTAGCTAGAGGTAGTAGCAGGTACGAGCAGTACTTC. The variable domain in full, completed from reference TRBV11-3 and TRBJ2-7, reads EAGVVQSPRYKIIEKKQPVAFWCNPISGHNTLYWYLQNLGQGPELLIRYENEEAVDDSQLPKDRFSAERLKGVDSTLKIQPAELGDSAVYLCASSLARGSSRYEQYFGPGTRLTVT.

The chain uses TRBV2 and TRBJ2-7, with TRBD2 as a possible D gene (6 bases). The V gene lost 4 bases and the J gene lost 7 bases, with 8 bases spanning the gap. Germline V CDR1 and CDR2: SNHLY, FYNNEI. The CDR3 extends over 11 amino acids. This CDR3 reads CASSGGEEQYF. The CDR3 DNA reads TGTGCCAGCAGTGGGGGGGAAGAGCAGTACTTC.

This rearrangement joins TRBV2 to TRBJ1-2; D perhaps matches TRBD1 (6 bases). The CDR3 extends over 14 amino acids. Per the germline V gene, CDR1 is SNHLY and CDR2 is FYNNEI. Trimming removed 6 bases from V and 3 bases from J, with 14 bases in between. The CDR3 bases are TGTGCCAGCAGGAGGGAGCGGACAGACTATGGCTACACCTTC. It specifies CASRRERTDYGYTF.

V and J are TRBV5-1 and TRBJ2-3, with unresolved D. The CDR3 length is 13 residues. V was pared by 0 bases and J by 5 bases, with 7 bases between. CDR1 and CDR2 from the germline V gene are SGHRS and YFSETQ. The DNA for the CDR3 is TGCGCCAGCAGCTTGGGAACCGGAGATACGCAGTATTTT. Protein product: CASSLGTGDTQYF.

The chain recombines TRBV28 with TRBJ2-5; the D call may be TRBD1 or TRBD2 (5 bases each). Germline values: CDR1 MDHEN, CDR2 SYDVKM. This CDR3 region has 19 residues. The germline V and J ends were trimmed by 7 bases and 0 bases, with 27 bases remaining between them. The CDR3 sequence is CASTGTVGVRGFNQETQYF. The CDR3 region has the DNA TGTGCCAGCACTGGGACGGTGGGAGTTCGGGGTTTTAACCAAGAGACCCAGTACTTC.

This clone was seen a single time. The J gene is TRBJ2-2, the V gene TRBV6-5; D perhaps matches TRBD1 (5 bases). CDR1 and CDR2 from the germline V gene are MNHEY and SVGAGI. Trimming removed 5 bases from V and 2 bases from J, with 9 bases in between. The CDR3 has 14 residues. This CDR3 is CASSQTANTGELFF. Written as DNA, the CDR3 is TGTGCCAGCAGTCAGACAGCTAACACCGGGGAGCTGTTTTTT.

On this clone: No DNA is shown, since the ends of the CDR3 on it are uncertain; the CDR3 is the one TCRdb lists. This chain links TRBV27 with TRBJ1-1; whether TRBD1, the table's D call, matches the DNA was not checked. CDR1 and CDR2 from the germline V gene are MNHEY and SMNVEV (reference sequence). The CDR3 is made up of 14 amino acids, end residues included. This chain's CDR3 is CASSFLAGGVRAFF.

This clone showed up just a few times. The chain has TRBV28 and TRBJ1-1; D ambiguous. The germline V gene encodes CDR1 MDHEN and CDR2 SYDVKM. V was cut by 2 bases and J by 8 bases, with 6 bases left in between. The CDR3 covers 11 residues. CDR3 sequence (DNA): TGTGCCAGCAGTTTACGAGGGGAAGCTTTCTTT. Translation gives CASSLRGEAFF.

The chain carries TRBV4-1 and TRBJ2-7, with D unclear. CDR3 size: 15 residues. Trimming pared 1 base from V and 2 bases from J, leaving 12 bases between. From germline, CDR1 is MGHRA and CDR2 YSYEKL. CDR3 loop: CASSQVRAATYEQYF. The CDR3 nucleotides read TGCGCCAGCAGCCAAGTTCGAGCAGCTACCTACGAGCAGTACTTC.

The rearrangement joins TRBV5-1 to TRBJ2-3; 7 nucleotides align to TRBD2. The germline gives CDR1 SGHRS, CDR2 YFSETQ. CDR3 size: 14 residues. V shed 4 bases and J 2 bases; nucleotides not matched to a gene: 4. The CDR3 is CASSPGDYTDTQYF. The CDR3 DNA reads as TGCGCCAGCAGCCCGGGGGACTACACAGATACGCAGTATTTT. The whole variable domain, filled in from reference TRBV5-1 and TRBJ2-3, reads KAGVTQTPRYLIKTRGQQVTLSCSPISGHRSVSWYQQTPGQGLQFLFEYFSETQRNKGNFPGRFSGRQFSNSRSEMNVSTLELGDSALYLCASSPGDYTDTQYFGPGTRLTVL.

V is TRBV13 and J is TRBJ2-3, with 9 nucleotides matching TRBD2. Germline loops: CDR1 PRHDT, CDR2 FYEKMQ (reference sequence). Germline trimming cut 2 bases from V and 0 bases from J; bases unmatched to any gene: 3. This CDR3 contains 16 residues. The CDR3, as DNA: TGTGCCAGCAGCTTAAGACTAGCGGTTAGCACAGATACGCAGTATTTT. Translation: CASSLRLAVSTDTQYF.

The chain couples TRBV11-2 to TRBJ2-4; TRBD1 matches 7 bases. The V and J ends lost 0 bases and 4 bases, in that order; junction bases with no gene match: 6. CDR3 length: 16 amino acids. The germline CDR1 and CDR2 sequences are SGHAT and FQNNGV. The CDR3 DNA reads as TGTGCCAGCAGCTTAGATATGGGACAGACGAAAAACATTCAGTACTTC. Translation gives CASSLDMGQTKNIQYF.

In DNA, the CDR3 is TGTGCCAGCAGCCTCGGACAGGCTTACAATCAGCCCCAGCATTTT. It translates to CASSLGQAYNQPQHF. The chain recombines TRBV5-8 with TRBJ1-5; TRBD1 matches at 7 bases. After removal of 4 bases from V and 3 bases from J, the junction contained 7 bases not matched to a gene. CDR1 is SGHTS, CDR2 YDEGEE, per germline. The CDR3 has 15 amino acids. The full variable domain, completed using reference TRBV5-8 and TRBJ1-5, is EAGVTQSPTHLIKTRGQQATLRCSPISGHTSVYWYQQALGLGLQFLLWYDEGEERNRGNFPPRFSGRQFPNYSSELNVNALELEDSALYLCASSLGQAYNQPQHFGDGTRLSIL.

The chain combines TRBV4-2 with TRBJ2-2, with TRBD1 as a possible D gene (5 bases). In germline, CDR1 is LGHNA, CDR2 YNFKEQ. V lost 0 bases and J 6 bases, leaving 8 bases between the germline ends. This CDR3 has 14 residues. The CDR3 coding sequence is TGTGCCAGCAGCCAAGAGGGGCGATCCGGGGAGCTGTTTTTT. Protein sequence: CASSQEGRSGELFF.

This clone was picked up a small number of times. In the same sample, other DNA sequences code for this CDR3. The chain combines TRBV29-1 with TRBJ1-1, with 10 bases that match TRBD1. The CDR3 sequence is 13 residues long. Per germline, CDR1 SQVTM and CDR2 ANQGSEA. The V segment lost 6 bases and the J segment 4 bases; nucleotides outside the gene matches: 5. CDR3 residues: CSVSDRGGTEAFF. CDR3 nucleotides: TGCAGCGTCTCGGACAGGGGGGGCACTGAAGCTTTCTTT.

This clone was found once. The CDR3: CSVGSQETQYF. CDR3 coding DNA: TGCAGTGTCGGATCACAAGAGACCCAGTACTTC. The chain carries TRBV20-1 and TRBJ2-5, with no clear D. Germline-derived CDR1 and CDR2 are DFQATT and SNEGSKA (reference sequence). V shed 7 bases and J shed 2 bases, with 8 bases lying between them. CDR3 length: 11 amino acids.

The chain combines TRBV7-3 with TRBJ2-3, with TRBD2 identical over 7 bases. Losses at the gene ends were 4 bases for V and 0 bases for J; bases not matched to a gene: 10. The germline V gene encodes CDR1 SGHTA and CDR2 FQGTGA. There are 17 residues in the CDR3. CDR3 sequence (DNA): TGTGCCAGCAGCTCCAGGGACGGGAGGACTAGCACAGATACGCAGTATTTT. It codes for CASSSRDGRTSTDTQYF.

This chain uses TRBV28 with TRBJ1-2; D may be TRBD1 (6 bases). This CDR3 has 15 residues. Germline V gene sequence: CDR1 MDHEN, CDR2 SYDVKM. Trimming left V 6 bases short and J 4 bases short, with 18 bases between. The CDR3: CASRTDRPRGYGYTF. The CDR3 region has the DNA TGTGCCAGCAGAACCGACAGGCCCCGGGGCTATGGCTACACCTTC.

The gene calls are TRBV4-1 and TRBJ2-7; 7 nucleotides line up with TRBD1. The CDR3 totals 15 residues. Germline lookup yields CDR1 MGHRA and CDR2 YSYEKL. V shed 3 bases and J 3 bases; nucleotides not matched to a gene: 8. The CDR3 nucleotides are TGCGCCAGCAGCCACTACGACAGGGACAACTACGAGCAGTACTTC. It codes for CASSHYDRDNYEQYF.

The CDR3 is CASSYGFSSGNTIYF. The CDR3 coding sequence is TGTGCCAGCAGTTACGGCTTCAGCTCTGGAAACACCATATATTTT. The chain employs TRBV6-6 and TRBJ1-3; D is unclear. CDR3 length: 15 residues. Germline-derived CDR1 and CDR2 are MNHNY and SVGAGI (reference sequence). Trimming left V 2 bases short and J 0 bases short, with 8 bases between.

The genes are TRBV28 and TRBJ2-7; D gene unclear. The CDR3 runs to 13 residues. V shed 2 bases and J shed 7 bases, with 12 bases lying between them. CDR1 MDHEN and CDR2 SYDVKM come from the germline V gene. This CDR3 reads CASSLGHQFEQYF. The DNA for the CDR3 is TGTGCCAGCAGTTTAGGTCACCAGTTTGAGCAGTACTTC.

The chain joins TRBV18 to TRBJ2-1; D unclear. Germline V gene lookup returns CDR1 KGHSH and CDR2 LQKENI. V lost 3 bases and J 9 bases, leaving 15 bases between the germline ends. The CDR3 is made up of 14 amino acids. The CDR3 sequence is CASSPGNPQSEQFF. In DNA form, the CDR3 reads TGTGCCAGCTCACCGGGAAACCCCCAGAGTGAGCAGTTCTTC.

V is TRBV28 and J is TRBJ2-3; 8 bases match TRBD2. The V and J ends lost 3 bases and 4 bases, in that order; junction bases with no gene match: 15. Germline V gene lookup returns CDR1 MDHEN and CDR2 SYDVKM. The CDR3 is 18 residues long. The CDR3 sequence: CASSFSGGRKFGADTQYF. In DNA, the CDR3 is TGTGCCAGCAGTTTCTCTGGCGGGAGGAAGTTCGGCGCAGATACGCAGTATTTT.